This T cell receptor (beta chain) was captured by sequencing in a study of cytomegalovirus exposure and HLA in healthy donors. Looking at the study overall: Membership in the Caucasian-associated ancestry cluster was found for 81% of around 380 genotyped donors.

V dropped 3 bases and J dropped 10; count of bases not matched to a gene: 10. Germline CDR1 and CDR2: SGDLS and YYNGEE. This CDR3 is 16 amino acids long. PCR employed 60 Vbeta and 13 Jbeta primers. Assay used: immunoSEQ multiplex PCR; TCRdb lists only in-frame clones, some missing. This sample yields roughly 110,000 clones, of which 75% are seen a single time; 2.5% to 3% belongs to the top ten. The chain couples TRBV9 to TRBJ1-6; the match to TRBD1 covers 10 bases. This clonotype originated in a male donor in good health and CMV-seropositive. The specimen was PBMCs. The DNA for the CDR3 is TGTGCCAGCAGCGACTCAGCAGGGACAGGGGTCTCACCCCTCCACTTT. Amino acid sequence: CASSDSAGTGVSPLHF.